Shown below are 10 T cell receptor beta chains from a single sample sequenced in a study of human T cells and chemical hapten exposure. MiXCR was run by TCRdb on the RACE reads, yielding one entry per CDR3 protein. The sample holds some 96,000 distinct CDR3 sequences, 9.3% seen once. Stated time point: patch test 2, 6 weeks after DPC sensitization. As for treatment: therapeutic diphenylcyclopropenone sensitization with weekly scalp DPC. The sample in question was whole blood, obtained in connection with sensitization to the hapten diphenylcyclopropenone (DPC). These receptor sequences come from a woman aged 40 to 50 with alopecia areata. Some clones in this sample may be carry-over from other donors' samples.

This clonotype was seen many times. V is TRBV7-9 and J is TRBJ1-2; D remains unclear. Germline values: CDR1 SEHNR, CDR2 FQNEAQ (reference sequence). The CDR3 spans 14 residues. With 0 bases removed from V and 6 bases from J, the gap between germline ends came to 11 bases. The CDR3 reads CASSLASERDGYTF. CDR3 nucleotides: TGTGCCAGCAGCTTAGCGAGTGAAAGGGATGGCTACACCTTC.

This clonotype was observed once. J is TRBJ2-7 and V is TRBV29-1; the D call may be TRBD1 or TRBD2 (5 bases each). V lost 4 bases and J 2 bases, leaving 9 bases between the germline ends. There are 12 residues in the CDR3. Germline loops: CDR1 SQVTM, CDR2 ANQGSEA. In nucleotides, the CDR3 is TGCAGCGTTGCCTTGGGGGCCTACGAGCAGTACTTC. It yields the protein CSVALGAYEQYF.

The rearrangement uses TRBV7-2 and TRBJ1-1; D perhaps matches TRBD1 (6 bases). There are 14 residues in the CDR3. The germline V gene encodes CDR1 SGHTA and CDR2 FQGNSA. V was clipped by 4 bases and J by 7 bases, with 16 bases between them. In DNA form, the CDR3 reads TGTGCCAGCAGCTCCAACAGGGTATCTAGTGAAGCTTTCTTT. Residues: CASSSNRVSSEAFF.

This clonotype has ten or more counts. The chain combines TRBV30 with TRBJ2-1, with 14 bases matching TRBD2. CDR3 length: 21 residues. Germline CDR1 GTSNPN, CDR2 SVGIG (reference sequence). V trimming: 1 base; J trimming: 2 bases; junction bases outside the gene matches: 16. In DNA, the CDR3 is TGTGCCTGGAGTGCAGGATACGGACTAGCGGGAGGACGGCCCGCCTACAATGAGCAGTTCTTC. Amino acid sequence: CAWSAGYGLAGGRPAYNEQFF.

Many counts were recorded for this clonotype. In DNA form, the CDR3 reads TGTGCCAGCTATCAGACAGGGGGAGATGGCTACACCTTC. Protein: CASYQTGGDGYTF. The genes are TRBV3-1 and TRBJ1-2; 9 bases are a match to TRBD1. The V gene's germline CDR1 is LGHDT and CDR2 YNNKEL (reference sequence). V lost 8 bases and J lost 6; bases outside the gene matches: 7. This CDR3 has 13 amino acids.

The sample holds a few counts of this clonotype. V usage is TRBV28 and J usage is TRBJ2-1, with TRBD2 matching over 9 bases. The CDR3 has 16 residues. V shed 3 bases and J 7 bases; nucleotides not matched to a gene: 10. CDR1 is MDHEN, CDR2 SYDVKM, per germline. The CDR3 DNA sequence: TGTGCCAGCAGTTTTTTGACTAGCGGTCGAAGGAATGAGCAGTTCTTC. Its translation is CASSFLTSGRRNEQFF.

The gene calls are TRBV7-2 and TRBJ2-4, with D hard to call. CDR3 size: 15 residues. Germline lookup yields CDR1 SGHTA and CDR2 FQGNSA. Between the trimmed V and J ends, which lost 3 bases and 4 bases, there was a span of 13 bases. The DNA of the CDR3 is TGTGCCAGCAGCTTGCTTTTTTCCGGGAAAAACATTCAGTACTTC. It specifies CASSLLFSGKNIQYF. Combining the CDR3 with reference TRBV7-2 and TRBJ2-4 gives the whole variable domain GAGVSQSPSNKVTEKGKDVELRCDPISGHTALYWYRQSLGQGLEFLIYFQGNSAPDKSGLPSDRFSAERTGGSVSTLTIQRTQQEDSAVYLCASSLLFSGKNIQYFGAGTRLSVL.

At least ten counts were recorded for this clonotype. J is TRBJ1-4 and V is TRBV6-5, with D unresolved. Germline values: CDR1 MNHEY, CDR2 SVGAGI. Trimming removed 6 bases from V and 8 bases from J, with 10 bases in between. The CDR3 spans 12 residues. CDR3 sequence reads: CASSPGREKLFF. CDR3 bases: TGTGCCAGCAGCCCCGGAAGGGAAAAACTGTTTTTT.

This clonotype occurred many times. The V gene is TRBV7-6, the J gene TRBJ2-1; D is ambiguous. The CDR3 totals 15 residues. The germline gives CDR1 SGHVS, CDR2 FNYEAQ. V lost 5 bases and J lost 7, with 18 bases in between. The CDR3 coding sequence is TGTGCCAGCAGCCAGTCAATCAGGACCACTAATGAGCAGTTCTTC. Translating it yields CASSQSIRTTNEQFF.

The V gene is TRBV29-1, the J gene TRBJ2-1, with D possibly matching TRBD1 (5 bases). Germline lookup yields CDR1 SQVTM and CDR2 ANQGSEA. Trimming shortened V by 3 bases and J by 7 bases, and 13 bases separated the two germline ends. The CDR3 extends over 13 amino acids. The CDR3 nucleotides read TGCAGCGTTGATACTGGGTCAGGGAATGAGCAGTTCTTC. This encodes CSVDTGSGNEQFF.